These 2 T cell receptor beta chains share one sample of origin, sequenced in a study of T cell responses to AZD1222 COVID-19 vaccine. Clones were read by immunoSEQ multiplex PCR, and TCRdb kept only the in-frame ones, dropping some. The sample lists approximately 170,000 clones, 85% to 95% seen once, with 4.4% in the top ten. Sequencing used peripheral blood, obtained on day 0 of AZD1222 vaccination. Receptors originate from an adult in good health.

This clone showed up just once. The chain is built from TRBV28 and TRBJ1-2; TRBD1 might be the D (6 bases). Germline values: CDR1 MDHEN, CDR2 SYDVKM. This CDR3 contains 15 residues. Trimming left V 6 bases short and J 4 bases short, with 18 bases between. The CDR3 DNA is TGTGCCAGCAGCCTTCCTGGAGGGGGAGGCTATGGCTACACCTTC. The encoded protein is CASSLPGGGGYGYTF.

This sequence joins TRBV5-3 and TRBJ1-2; 10 nucleotides agree with TRBD1. TRBV5-3 is identified as an open reading frame with a role that is uncertain. This CDR3 comprises 18 residues. Trimming removed 4 bases from V and 0 bases from J; junction bases left unmatched: 12. CDR3 residues: CARSPNRDRGKSNYGYTF. The DNA of the CDR3 is TGTGCCAGAAGCCCCAACCGGGACAGGGGTAAGTCTAACTATGGCTACACCTTC.